One and the same sample provided the 4 T cell receptor beta chains below, sequenced in a study of CD8+ T cells in alopecia areata. After isolation, RNA underwent reverse transcription to generate cDNA as the sequencing template. Only in-frame clones appear in the TCRdb table, and some are missing; sequencing was by immunoSEQ multiplex PCR. The sample lists some 170,000 clones; less than 80% were seen once. The sample was CD8+ T cells sorted from blood, taken at week 0. The receptor source for this set is a human donor with alopecia areata.

The chain combines TRBV9 with TRBJ2-1; 7 bases map to TRBD2. CDR1 is SGDLS and CDR2 is YYNGEE in the germline V gene. The V gene end was trimmed by 3 bases and the J gene end by 3 bases; junction bases not matched to a gene: 6. The CDR3 is 15 residues long. The CDR3 coding sequence is TGTGCCAGCAGCGGGGCGGGGGTGCGCTACAATGAGCAGTTCTTC. Translation: CASSGAGVRYNEQFF.

The chain combines TRBV2 with TRBJ1-1; D perhaps matches TRBD1 (5 bases). CDR3 length equals 14 residues. The germline V gene has CDR1 SNHLY and CDR2 FYNNEI. Trimming removed 4 bases from V and 1 base from J, with 10 bases in between. The CDR3 reads CASSAFGGNTEAFF. CDR3 in DNA: TGTGCCAGCAGTGCATTCGGGGGGAACACTGAAGCTTTCTTT.

The chain has TRBV29-1 and TRBJ2-7; either TRBD1 or TRBD2 may fit D (5 bases each). CDR1 and CDR2 (germline): SQVTM, ANQGSEA. The CDR3 contains 12 residues. V lost 0 bases and J 5 bases, leaving 8 bases between the germline ends. The CDR3 region has the DNA TGCAGCGTTGAAGACCGGGACGACGAGCAGTACTTC. Translating it yields CSVEDRDDEQYF.

The genes are TRBV25-1 and TRBJ2-6; unclear D gene. CDR3 length: 16 residues. Germline CDR1 reads MGHDK; CDR2 reads SYGVNS. The V gene lost 4 bases and the J gene lost 2 bases, with 12 bases spanning the gap. The CDR3 nucleotides read TGTGCCAGCAGTGGGCGGCAGAGCCCTGGGGCCAACGTCCTGACTTTC. Its translation is CASSGRQSPGANVLTF.